Shown below are 14 T cell receptor beta chains from a single sample sequenced in a study of blood T cell repertoires in COVID-19. Here immunoSEQ multiplex PCR was the method, and the copy in TCRdb shows in-frame clones only, minus some. This table holds 250,000 or so clones, roughly nine tenths found once. Sequencing was carried out using PBMCs or T cells enriched from blood (not recorded which). Receptors were obtained from a human donor in a cohort exposed to, infected with or recovered from COVID-19 (not recorded which). The donor label of this sample is uncertain.

The chain employs TRBV29-1 and TRBJ1-6; 7 bases map to TRBD1. The junction had 12 bases not matched to a gene; V was cut back by 6 bases and J by 10 bases. The CDR3 runs 14 residues. Germline V CDR1 and CDR2: SQVTM, ANQGSEA. The CDR3 bases are TGCAGCGTCGATTCCGGGACAGTCGGATCACCCCTCCACTTT. Translating gives CSVDSGTVGSPLHF.

J is TRBJ2-5 and V is TRBV5-6; D is unclear. V lost 1 base to trimming and J lost 0 bases, with 7 bases between them. The CDR3 spans 14 residues. Germline V gene sequence: CDR1 SGHDT, CDR2 YYEEEE. CDR3 sequence reads: CASSLKQDQETQYF. The CDR3 DNA is TGTGCCAGCAGCTTGAAGCAGGACCAAGAGACCCAGTACTTC.

The J gene is TRBJ1-1, the V gene TRBV11-2; D gene ambiguous. Germline assignment: CDR1 SGHAT and CDR2 FQNNGV. Trimming stripped 5 bases from V and 1 base from J, with 11 bases between. CDR3 length equals 14 residues. The CDR3 DNA sequence: TGTGCCAGCAGCCCCTCCCTGGCGAACACTGAAGCTTTCTTT. Encoded protein: CASSPSLANTEAFF.

The chain joins TRBV4-1 to TRBJ1-3; TRBD1 is a possible D gene (5 bases). This CDR3 contains 20 residues. V lost 4 bases and J 3 bases, leaving 28 bases between the germline ends. From germline, CDR1 is MGHRA and CDR2 YSYEKL. The CDR3 nucleotides read TGCGCCAGCAGCCGAATCATATGGGAGGCAGGGCCTAAAGTTGGAAACACCATATATTTT. It yields the protein CASSRIIWEAGPKVGNTIYF.

This chain joins TRBV6-5 and TRBJ1-1; perhaps TRBD1 as D (5 bases). Between the trimmed V and J ends, which lost 3 bases and 1 base, there was a span of 15 bases. The CDR3 is 16 residues long. Germline CDR1 and CDR2: MNHEY and SVGAGI. The CDR3 is CASSYRGAGGNTEAFF. DNA for the CDR3: TGTGCCAGCAGTTATCGTGGCGCGGGGGGGAACACTGAAGCTTTCTTT.

J is TRBJ2-1 and V is TRBV11-3; 12 positions match TRBD1. The CDR3 totals 14 residues. Per the germline V gene, CDR1 is SGHNT and CDR2 is YENEEA. V lost 4 bases, J lost 8 bases, and 3 bases stayed unmatched. CDR3 nucleotide sequence: TGTGCCAGCAGCTGGGGGACAGGGGGCGATGAGCAGTTCTTC. Amino acids: CASSWGTGGDEQFF.

The chain carries TRBV19 and TRBJ2-7, with 8 bases aligning to TRBD1. The ends lost 10 bases at V and 2 bases at J; junction bases unmatched: 7. Germline assignment: CDR1 LNHDA and CDR2 SQIVND (reference sequence). The CDR3 spans 13 residues. The CDR3 loop reads CATRGQGAYEQYF. Written as DNA, the CDR3 is TGTGCCACCAGAGGACAGGGCGCCTACGAGCAGTACTTC. The variable domain in full, completed from reference TRBV19 and TRBJ2-7, reads DGGITQSPKYLFRKEGQNVTLSCEQNLNHDAMYWYRQDPGQGLRLIYYSQIVNDFQKGDIAEGYSVSREKKESFPLTVTSAQKNPTAFYLCATRGQGAYEQYFGPGTRLTVT.

The J gene is TRBJ2-5, the V gene TRBV5-1; no clear D gene. Germline-derived CDR1 and CDR2 are SGHRS and YFSETQ. Trimming took 1 base from V and 2 from J, leaving 9 bases between them. The CDR3 totals 14 residues. The CDR3: CASSLLGGQETQYF. In nucleotides, the CDR3 is TGCGCCAGCAGCTTGCTAGGCGGACAAGAGACCCAGTACTTC.

This sequence joins TRBV2 and TRBJ1-6; TRBD1 might be the D (6 bases). This CDR3 comprises 14 residues. V was trimmed by 3 bases and J by 13 bases, leaving 16 bases between them. Germline values: CDR1 SNHLY, CDR2 FYNNEI. This chain's CDR3 is CASSDQGLMTPLHF. Here the CDR3 DNA reads TGTGCCAGCAGTGATCAGGGGTTAATGACGCCCCTCCACTTT.

The chain uses TRBV7-2 and TRBJ1-5; D is perhaps TRBD1 (5 bases). Germline V lookup: CDR1 SGHTA, CDR2 FQGNSA. Trimming pared 8 bases from V and 7 bases from J, leaving 18 bases between. CDR3 size: 14 residues. The CDR3 DNA sequence: TGTGCCAGCCCCAAGTGGACACTGAGGCAGCCCCAGCATTTT. Amino acids: CASPKWTLRQPQHF.

This clone was picked up one time. V usage is TRBV6-5 and J usage is TRBJ1-5; unclear D gene. This CDR3 comprises 15 residues. Germline values: CDR1 MNHEY, CDR2 SVGAGI. The V and J ends lost 5 bases and 0 bases respectively, with 11 bases between them. CDR3 in amino acids: CASSPTQYSNQPQHF. DNA of the CDR3: TGTGCCAGCAGTCCTACACAGTATAGCAATCAGCCCCAGCATTTT.

The chain couples TRBV10-3 to TRBJ2-5; 10 bases are a match to TRBD2. The junction had 6 bases not matched to a gene; V was cut back by 3 bases and J by 2 bases. Per germline, CDR1 ENHRY and CDR2 SYGVKD. This CDR3 has 16 amino acids. The CDR3 region is CAISEFLAGAQETQYF. The CDR3 bases are TGTGCCATCAGTGAATTTCTAGCGGGGGCTCAAGAGACCCAGTACTTC.

The chain recombines TRBV6-5 with TRBJ2-5; 7 bases are a match to TRBD2. Germline assignment: CDR1 MNHEY and CDR2 SVGAGI. Trimming removed 6 bases from V and 3 bases from J; junction bases left unmatched: 10. The CDR3 consists of 15 residues. The CDR3: CASRRREWAKETQYF. DNA of the CDR3: TGTGCCAGCAGACGGCGGGAGTGGGCCAAAGAGACCCAGTACTTC.

This clone was seen a handful of times. The CDR3 reads CATTNLWRIGNEKLFF. The CDR3 DNA follows: TGTGCCACCACCAACCTATGGCGGATCGGGAATGAAAAACTGTTTTTT. The V and J genes are TRBV24-1 and TRBJ1-4; no clear D. Germline CDR1 and CDR2: KGHDR and SFDVKD. The V end lost 8 bases, the J end lost 5 bases, and 20 bases lay between the germline ends. This CDR3 is built from 16 residues.